These T cell receptor beta chains were read from a single sample in a study of T-cell reconstitution after alpha-beta-depleted transplantation in children. In TCRdb, the PCR reads were re-called with MiXCR into one record per CDR3 protein. The sample lists more than 90,000 distinct CDR3 sequences; 9% to 12% were seen once. This specimen was PBMCs, taken before TCRalphabeta/CD19-depleted stem cell transplant. The receptors originated from a boy between 2 and 10 years old with acute lymphoblastic leukemia, due to receive a stem cell transplant. CDR3s include the opening cysteine and the closing phenylalanine or tryptophan. A D gene is named only where the DNA matches it firmly. Clone size is given for some rows only: seen once, a few or many times, or a class if the clone is expanded.

size: many; V: TRBV27; D: .; J: TRBJ2-1; DNA: TGTGCCAGCCGCTCGGAGGAGCGGATAATCCATGAGCAGTTCTTC; CDR3: CASRSEERIIHEQFF
size: few; V: TRBV7-3; D: TRBD2; J: TRBJ2-1; DNA: TGTGCCAGCAGCTTACGGGGCTTAGCGGGAACCTCCTACAATGAGCAGTTCTTC; CDR3: CASSLRGLAGTSYNEQFF
size: few; V: TRBV12-3/TRBV12-4; D: .; J: TRBJ2-1; DNA: TGTGCCAGCAGTTTTGGGGGCAATGAGCAGTTCTTC; CDR3: CASSFGGNEQFF
size: .; V: TRBV28; D: .; J: TRBJ1-4; DNA: TGTGCCGCGGCCAAAGTAAATGAAAAACTGTTTTTT; CDR3: CAAAKVNEKLFF
size: .; V: TRBV12-3/TRBV12-4; D: TRBD1; J: TRBJ1-2; DNA: TGTGCCAGCAGTCCCGACAGGGAGGGGTCTGGCTACACCTTC; CDR3: CASSPDREGSGYTF
size: many; V: TRBV10-3; D: .; J: TRBJ1-5; DNA: TGTGCCATCAGTGTGGAGGGCGGCCAGCCCCAGCATTTT; CDR3: CAISVEGGQPQHF
size: .; V: TRBV18; D: TRBD1; J: TRBJ2-1; DNA: TGTGCCAGCTCGCGGACAGGGGGCGACGAGCAGTTCTTC; CDR3: CASSRTGGDEQFF
size: many; V: TRBV7-8; D: .; J: TRBJ2-5; DNA: TGTGCCAGCAGCCCCCTTGGGAGGTCGCAAGAGACCCAGTACTTC; CDR3: CASSPLGRSQETQYF
size: .; V: TRBV19; D: .; J: TRBJ2-7; DNA: TGTGCCAGTAGAATCCAGGGGGAGGGCTCCTACGAGCAGTACTTC; CDR3: CASRIQGEGSYEQYF
size: few; V: TRBV3-1; D: TRBD1; J: TRBJ2-1; DNA: TGTGCCAGCAGCCCTTTAAACAGGGGTGAGCAGTTCTTC; CDR3: CASSPLNRGEQFF
size: few; V: TRBV12-5; D: .; J: TRBJ2-7; DNA: TGTGCTAGTGGTTTCCCCTTGGAAGAGCAGTACTTC; CDR3: CASGFPLEEQYF
size: many; V: TRBV14; D: .; J: TRBJ2-1; DNA: TGTGCCAGCAGCCCACCGGACATCTCGCGAGGTAATGAGCAGTTCTTC; CDR3: CASSPPDISRGNEQFF
size: .; V: TRBV10-3; D: .; J: TRBJ2-7; DNA: TGTGCCATCAGTGGAGGCTACGAGCAGTACTTC; CDR3: CAISGGYEQYF
size: many; V: TRBV20-1; D: .; J: TRBJ2-7; DNA: TGCAGTGCTGTCGGTACCACGAGCTCCTACGAGCAGTACTTC; CDR3: CSAVGTTSSYEQYF
size: .; V: TRBV19; D: .; J: TRBJ2-5; DNA: TGTGCCAGTAGTATATCAGGGGGGCAGACCCAAGAGACCCAGTACTTC; CDR3: CASSISGGQTQETQYF
size: .; V: TRBV20-1; D: .; J: TRBJ2-1; DNA: TGCAGTGCTAGATATGTGGGAGCGAAGAATGAGCAGTTCTTC; CDR3: CSARYVGAKNEQFF
size: few; V: TRBV5-1; D: .; J: TRBJ2-1; DNA: TGCGCCAGCACCGACCAATTAGCTGAGCAGTTCTTC; CDR3: CASTDQLAEQFF
size: few; V: TRBV13; D: .; J: TRBJ2-6; DNA: TGTGCCAGCAGCCGACGGAGGGGGCCTGGGGCCAACGTCCTGACTTTC; CDR3: CASSRRRGPGANVLTF
size: few; V: TRBV11-2; D: TRBD2; J: TRBJ2-1; DNA: TGTGCCAGCAGCCCCGGGACTAGCGGGGCCTACAATGAGCAGTTCTTC; CDR3: CASSPGTSGAYNEQFF
size: .; V: TRBV5-6; D: .; J: TRBJ2-7; DNA: TGTGCCAGCAGCTTACGGGGTGGACTTTTCGGGCAGTACTTC; CDR3: CASSLRGGLFGQYF
size: medium-sized; V: TRBV7-8; D: .; J: TRBJ2-7; DNA: TGTGCCAGCAGCTTAAACGGCTACGAGCAGTACTTC; CDR3: CASSLNGYEQYF
size: few; V: TRBV20-1; D: TRBD2; J: TRBJ2-7; DNA: TGCAGTGCTAGAGATCTCTTGCGGGAGTACCACGAGCAGTACTTC; CDR3: CSARDLLREYHEQYF
size: .; V: TRBV7-9; D: .; J: TRBJ2-7; DNA: TGTGCCAGCAGCTGGACTGACTACGAGCAGTACTTC; CDR3: CASSWTDYEQYF
size: few; V: TRBV2; D: .; J: TRBJ2-7; DNA: TGTGCCAGCAGTTGGGGGGGGCGACTCCTTACCTACGAGCAGTACTTC; CDR3: CASSWGGRLLTYEQYF
size: many; V: TRBV7-6; D: .; J: TRBJ2-7; DNA: TGTGCCAGCAGCTTACAGACAGGTGTCTACGAGCAGTACTTC; CDR3: CASSLQTGVYEQYF
size: .; V: TRBV2; D: TRBD1; J: TRBJ2-7; DNA: TGTGCCAGCAGTTCCGGGACAGGGTACTACGAGCAGTACTTC; CDR3: CASSSGTGYYEQYF
size: many; V: TRBV3-1; D: TRBD1; J: TRBJ2-6; DNA: TGTGCCAGCAGCCCCTGGGGGACAGCCCCCTCTGGGGCCAACGTCCTGACTTTC; CDR3: CASSPWGTAPSGANVLTF
size: .; V: TRBV7-8; D: .; J: TRBJ2-2; DNA: TGTGCCAGCAGCCCACATCCGTTTTTACTTGGCGGGGAGCTGTTTTTT; CDR3: CASSPHPFLLGGELFF
size: few; V: TRBV5-1; D: TRBD2; J: TRBJ2-1; DNA: TGCGCCAGCAGCTTGAGCGGGAGAACCTACAATGAGCAGTTCTTC; CDR3: CASSLSGRTYNEQFF
size: few; V: TRBV6-1; D: .; J: TRBJ2-7; DNA: TGTGCCAGCAGTGAATTTGGGGCCCGCTACGAGCAGTACTTC; CDR3: CASSEFGARYEQYF
size: .; V: TRBV12-3/TRBV12-4; D: .; J: TRBJ1-5; DNA: TGTGCCAGCAGTTTAGAGGGACGTAGAAATCAGCCCCAGCATTTT; CDR3: CASSLEGRRNQPQHF
size: few; V: TRBV6-5; D: .; J: TRBJ2-1; DNA: TGTGCCAGCAGTTACTCTGGACCAGACAATGAGCAGTTCTTC; CDR3: CASSYSGPDNEQFF
size: few; V: TRBV6-1; D: .; J: TRBJ1-6; DNA: TGTGCCAGCACCAATCTGGGGTTCCTGCGGAATAATTCACCCCTCCACTTT; CDR3: CASTNLGFLRNNSPLHF
size: many; V: TRBV5-1; D: .; J: TRBJ2-1; DNA: TGCGCCAGCAGCTTGGTGGCGAGCGGCTCCTACAATGAGCAGTTCTTC; CDR3: CASSLVASGSYNEQFF
size: few; V: TRBV5-1; D: .; J: TRBJ1-5; DNA: TGCGCCAGCAGCTTCGGGGCTCCCCAGCATTTT; CDR3: CASSFGAPQHF
size: few; V: TRBV9; D: .; J: TRBJ2-1; DNA: TGTGCCAGCAGCCCAACCGGGGTAACCCAGAACAATGAGCAGTTCTTC; CDR3: CASSPTGVTQNNEQFF
size: few; V: TRBV3-1; D: TRBD2; J: TRBJ2-3; DNA: TGTGCCAGCAGCCAAGACCGGACTAGCGGCCGACTCCGGGGTACAGATACGCAGTATTTT; CDR3: CASSQDRTSGRLRGTDTQYF
size: few; V: TRBV2; D: .; J: TRBJ1-6; DNA: TGTGCCAGCAGGGTCGCTTTGGAGTCACCCCTCCACTTT; CDR3: CASRVALESPLHF
size: .; V: TRBV5-1; D: TRBD1; J: TRBJ2-7; DNA: TGCGCCAGCAGCTACGGACAGGGGACCTACGAGCAGTACTTC; CDR3: CASSYGQGTYEQYF
size: few; V: TRBV7-8; D: .; J: TRBJ2-7; DNA: TGTGCCAGCAGCTTAGACGGCGGGTACGAGCAGTACTTC; CDR3: CASSLDGGYEQYF
size: few; V: TRBV11-2; D: TRBD1; J: TRBJ2-7; DNA: TGTGCCAGCAGCCCAACAGGGGGGTCGTTTCCCGAGCAGTACTTC; CDR3: CASSPTGGSFPEQYF
size: few; V: TRBV3-1; D: TRBD2; J: TRBJ2-3; DNA: TGTGCCAGCAGCCGACAAATAGCGGGAGTTACCACAGATACGCAGTATTTT; CDR3: CASSRQIAGVTTDTQYF
size: many; V: TRBV7-6; D: .; J: TRBJ2-7; DNA: TGTGCCAGCAGCTTAGGTTCGAGAGGGTCAGGCTACGAGCAGTACTTC; CDR3: CASSLGSRGSGYEQYF